A selection of T cell receptor beta chains follows, all from one sample in a study of cytomegalovirus exposure and HLA in healthy donors. Only in-frame clones appear in the TCRdb table, and some are missing; sequencing was by immunoSEQ multiplex PCR. The table records over 150,000 clones, 75% to 85% of them present only once. Sequences were obtained from PBMCs. The source is a young man in good health and CMV-seropositive. CDR3s include the opening cysteine and the closing phenylalanine or tryptophan. A D gene is named only where the DNA matches it firmly. Rows give clone size only sometimes, using once, few, many, or a class for an expanded clone.

V gene,J gene,D gene,clone size,CDR3 DNA,CDR3 protein
TRBV5-5,TRBJ1-2,TRBD1,NA,TGTGCCAGCAGATCCGGGACAGGGGCCCTGCCGGGGGGCTACACCTTC,CASRSGTGALPGGYTF
TRBV13,TRBJ1-3,NA,NA,TGTGCCAGCAGCTTGGATTTACAGGTCTCTGGAAACACCATATATTTT,CASSLDLQVSGNTIYF
TRBV6-5,TRBJ2-3,TRBD1,NA,TGTGCCAGCAGTTACTCGGGACAGCACACAGATATGCAGTATTTT,CASSYSGQHTDMQYF
TRBV12-5,TRBJ2-1,TRBD1,NA,TGTGCTAGTGGTTTAGGACAGGGATTCAATGAGCAGTTCTTC,CASGLGQGFNEQFF
TRBV18,TRBJ2-5,TRBD1,NA,TGTGCCAGCTCACCACCGGGACAGGGTAAAGAGACCCAGTACTTC,CASSPPGQGKETQYF
TRBV6-5,TRBJ1-2,TRBD1,few,TGTGCCAGCAGTCGACAGGGGGGGGGCTACACCTTC,CASSRQGGGYTF
TRBV18,TRBJ1-4,NA,NA,TGTGCCAGCTCACCACGGGAGCCGGAAAAACTGTTTTTT,CASSPREPEKLFF
TRBV2,TRBJ1-1,NA,NA,TGTGCCATTCCGGACGGGGGTAGTCATACCGCTGAAGCTTTCTTT,CAIPDGGSHTAEAFF
TRBV19,TRBJ2-2,NA,NA,TGTGCCAGTAATACAGGCTGGAACACCGGGGAGCTGTTTTTT,CASNTGWNTGELFF
TRBV9,TRBJ2-1,TRBD2,NA,TGTGCCAGCAGCGTAGTGGGACTAGCGGGGAACAATGAGCAGTTCTTC,CASSVVGLAGNNEQFF
TRBV10-1,TRBJ2-3,NA,NA,TGCGCCAGCACTCTCCCATGGGGGGGCCACCCCATGGCAGATACGCAGTATTTT,CASTLPWGGHPMADTQYF
TRBV9,TRBJ1-1,TRBD1,once,TGTGCCAGCAGCTATGGACAGGGGGCGGGGACTGAAGCTTTCTTT,CASSYGQGAGTEAFF
TRBV7-9,TRBJ1-2,NA,NA,TGTGCCAGCAGCTTAGCGGGCCAGATATATGGCTACACCTTC,CASSLAGQIYGYTF
TRBV6-1,TRBJ2-3,NA,NA,TGTGCCAGCAGTGAAAGTGTAGTGAGCGCAGATACGCAGTATTTT,CASSESVVSADTQYF
TRBV28,TRBJ1-2,NA,NA,TGTGCCAGCAGTTTATCCCTCCAGGTCAGGGGTGGCTACACCTTC,CASSLSLQVRGGYTF
TRBV30,TRBJ1-2,TRBD1,few,TGTGCCTGGACCCAGGGGGGCTATGGCTACACCTTC,CAWTQGGYGYTF
TRBV7-6,TRBJ2-3,TRBD2,few,TGTGCCAGCAGCTTAGGGACTAGCGGGGCCTCTACGCAGTATTTT,CASSLGTSGASTQYF
TRBV5-1,TRBJ1-4,NA,NA,TGCGCCAGCAGCTTGCTCGGAGGGGCTAATGAAAAACTGTTTTTT,CASSLLGGANEKLFF
TRBV5-1,TRBJ1-1,NA,NA,TGCGCCAGCAGCTTGGTATCTATCCAGAACACTGAAGCTTTCTTT,CASSLVSIQNTEAFF
TRBV7-2,TRBJ2-7,NA,few,TGTGCCAGCAGTCCTCTAGGGGCCTCCTACGAGCAGTACTTC,CASSPLGASYEQYF
TRBV30,TRBJ2-7,NA,NA,TGTGCCTGGGGCGGGCAGCCCTACGAGCAGTACTTC,CAWGGQPYEQYF
TRBV7-9,TRBJ2-1,TRBD2,NA,TGTGCCAGCAGGTCCGGGACTAGCGGGGGGATTAGCTCCTACAATGAGCAGTTCTTC,CASRSGTSGGISSYNEQFF
TRBV6-1,TRBJ1-1,NA,NA,TGTGCCAGCAGTGAAGCAGGGGGAAGCACTGAAGCTTTCTTT,CASSEAGGSTEAFF
TRBV15,TRBJ2-5,TRBD1,NA,TGTGCCACCAGCAGAGCCTTACAGGGGCCGGTGGAGACCCAGTACTTC,CATSRALQGPVETQYF
TRBV9,TRBJ1-1,NA,NA,TGTGCCAGCAGCGGACGGGTCGGGGGCACTGAAGCTTTCTTT,CASSGRVGGTEAFF
TRBV14,TRBJ1-3,NA,NA,TGTGCCAGCAGCCTCAAAGGGGCCCACTCTGGAAACACCATATATTTT,CASSLKGAHSGNTIYF
TRBV28,TRBJ2-7,TRBD2,once,TGTGCCAGCAGTTCCATTACGGGGGGTACGTTGTACGAGCAGTACTTC,CASSSITGGTLYEQYF
TRBV7-3,TRBJ2-1,TRBD1,NA,TGTGCCAGCAGCCCCGGACAGGGGATTAGCTCCTACAATGAGCAGTTCTTC,CASSPGQGISSYNEQFF
TRBV27,TRBJ2-3,NA,NA,TGTGCCAGCAGTCCGCCCCGGGGGAAGCCCCCCACAGATACGCAGTATTTT,CASSPPRGKPPTDTQYF
TRBV11-2,TRBJ1-2,TRBD1,NA,TGTGCCAGCAGCTTAGCGGGACAGGGGGGCTATGGCTACACCTTC,CASSLAGQGGYGYTF
TRBV6-5,TRBJ1-2,NA,NA,TGTGCCAGCAGTTACTTCGACAGTCCTAACTATGGCTACACCTTC,CASSYFDSPNYGYTF
TRBV4-3,TRBJ2-5,NA,many,TGCGCCAGCAGCCAAGATCGGGGAACTATTGAGACCCAGTACTTC,CASSQDRGTIETQYF
TRBV29-1,TRBJ2-7,TRBD1,NA,TGCAGCGTTGTACCGGGACAGGCCCCCTCCTACGAGCAGTACTTC,CSVVPGQAPSYEQYF
TRBV2,TRBJ1-2,TRBD1,NA,TGTGCCAGCAATAACAGGGGGAGCTATGGCTACACCTTC,CASNNRGSYGYTF
TRBV27,TRBJ2-7,NA,NA,TGTGCCAGCAGGGCAGCCTCCAGGCTCGAGCAGTACTTC,CASRAASRLEQYF
TRBV6-6,TRBJ2-1,TRBD2,NA,TGTGCCAGCAGGAGGACTAGTTTGATTGAGCAGTTCTTC,CASRRTSLIEQFF
TRBV5-6,TRBJ1-6,TRBD1,NA,TGTGCCAGCAGCTTGAGCCGGACAGGAGAATATTCACCCCTCCACTTT,CASSLSRTGEYSPLHF
TRBV7-9,TRBJ1-1,TRBD1,many,TGTGCCAGCAGCTTGAAGGGACAGTCCATTGCCACTGAAGCTTTCTTT,CASSLKGQSIATEAFF
TRBV19,TRBJ1-5,NA,NA,TGTGCCAGTAGGACTCAGGGATATAGCAATCAGCCCCAGCATTTT,CASRTQGYSNQPQHF
TRBV7-9,TRBJ2-1,TRBD2,NA,TGTGCCAGCAGCTTAGCCAGGACTAGCGGGAACTCAGAGCAGTTCTTC,CASSLARTSGNSEQFF